Presented here are 15 T cell receptor beta chains from one specimen sequenced in a study of tissue T cells after allogeneic stem cell transplantation. Sequenced by immunoSEQ multiplex PCR; TCRdb stores in-frame clones only, minus some. The table records roughly 2,000 clones, approximately 58% of them present only once. Time point of the sample: mouse harvest day 7 after allogeneic transplant. Each mouse received 10^7 T-cell-depleted marrow cells plus 10^6 splenic CD5+ T cells by tail vein. The sequenced material came from spleen. These receptors came from a female BALB/c mouse given C57BL/6 T cells with graft-versus-host disease after an allogeneic hematopoietic cell transplant.

As regards this clone: Gene names denote mouse genes. The DNA ends 1 residue before the CDR3 does, and the rest of the CDR3 is filled in from the germline J gene. This rearrangement joins TRBV19 to TRBJ2-2, with TRBD1 matching over 12 bases. V gave up 3 bases and J gave up 6 bases; unmatched junction bases: 9. This CDR3 comprises 17 residues. Looked up from germline, CDR1 is FNHDT and CDR2 is SITEND (reference sequence). CDR3 DNA (partial): TGTGCCAGCAGTACCCTCCTCCGGGACAGGGGGCCCGGGCAGCTCTAC. Translation gives CASSTLLRDRGPGQLY. The entire CDR3 is CASSTLLRDRGPGQLYF.

On this clone itself: Mouse gene names and germline throughout. The CDR3 is cut off 1 residue early in the read; its end comes from the germline J gene. V is TRBV1 and J is TRBJ2-1; D is possibly TRBD2 (6 bases). In germline, CDR1 is NSQYPW, CDR2 LRSPGD (reference sequence). The CDR3 contains 14 residues. V was clipped by 0 bases and J by 7 bases, with 10 bases between them. The CDR3 bases that were read are TGCACCTGCAGTGCAGACCTGGGGAGGGCTGAGCAGTTC. Amino acids: CTCSADLGRAEQF. In full, the CDR3 is CTCSADLGRAEQFF.

About this clone itself: Gene names are the mouse ones. From the germline J gene comes the end of the CDR3, since the read stops 1 residue before it. The chain employs TRBV13-2 and TRBJ2-4; TRBD2 aligns across 11 bases. The CDR3 loop spans 16 amino acids. Germline V gene data show CDR1 as NNHNN and CDR2 as SYGAGS (reference sequence). Trimming took 2 bases from V and 7 from J; bases not matched to a gene: 9. This chain's CDR3 is CASGDPKTGGVDTLYF. The part of the CDR3 DNA that was read is TGTGCCAGCGGTGACCCTAAGACTGGGGGGGTGGACACCTTGTAC.

As to this clone: Gene names and germline match the mouse. The missing CDR3 end, 1 residue past where the read stops, is filled in from the germline J gene. This chain uses TRBV19 with TRBJ2-7, with D tentatively TRBD1 or TRBD2 (5 bases each). V was pared by 0 bases and J by 0 bases, with 10 bases between. In germline, CDR1 is FNHDT, CDR2 SITEND (reference sequence). The CDR3 sequence is 15 residues long. The CDR3 region is CASSIGDLSSYEQYF. The CDR3 DNA, read in part, is TGTGCCAGCAGTATAGGGGACCTGAGCTCCTATGAACAGTAC.

To note about this clone: One end of the junction varies from germline; a read error may be responsible. Gene and germline names: mouse. The CDR3 end falls 1 residue outside the read, so it is completed with the germline J gene. The rearrangement uses TRBV13-2 and TRBJ2-7; no clear D. This CDR3 comprises 10 residues. Germline assignment: CDR1 NNHNN and CDR2 SYGAGS (reference sequence). CDR3 bases read: TGTGCCAGCAGTGATGATGAACAGTAC. It specifies CASSDDEQY. The entire CDR3 protein is CASSDDEQYF.

This clone was picked up one time. The gene names here belong to mouse. The read ends 1 residue before the CDR3 terminus; that terminus is restored from the germline J gene. The chain carries TRBV19 and TRBJ1-3; D is perhaps TRBD1 (5 bases). In germline, CDR1 is FNHDT, CDR2 SITEND (reference sequence). V dropped 5 bases and J dropped 0 bases, with 12 bases sitting between them. The CDR3 has 15 residues. Incomplete CDR3 DNA: TGTGCCAGCAGGCGGACAATAAATTCTGGAAATACGCTCTAT. Its translation is CASRRTINSGNTLY. The CDR3 as a whole reads CASRRTINSGNTLYF.

In the case of this clone: Gene names and germline match the mouse. The read gets to within 1 residue of the CDR3 end, and the germline J gene fills in the rest. This chain connects TRBV5 to TRBJ2-3; TRBD2 is a possible D gene (6 bases). This CDR3 comprises 15 residues. Trimming stripped 0 bases from V and 1 base from J, with 8 bases between. Germline values: CDR1 LGHNA, CDR2 YNLKQL (reference sequence). CDR3 region: CASSQDPGGAETLYF. The part of the CDR3 DNA that was read is TGTGCCAGCAGCCAAGATCCTGGGGGTGCAGAAACGCTGTAT.

Concerning this clone: Gene names refer to mouse genes. The CDR3 end is not reached by the read, which stops 1 residue before it; the germline J gene fills it in. The chain employs TRBV19 and TRBJ1-3; 8 bases align to TRBD1. After removal of 0 bases from V and 6 bases from J, the junction contained 11 bases not matched to a gene. Germline values: CDR1 FNHDT, CDR2 SITEND (reference sequence). The CDR3 sequence is 17 residues long. The CDR3 DNA, read in part, is TGTGCCAGCAGTATAGACAGGGGGGCTATTCTGGAAAATACGCTCTAT. Encoded protein: CASSIDRGAILENTLY. The complete CDR3 protein is CASSIDRGAILENTLYF.

Concerning this clone itself: Mouse names are used for the genes. Read sequence stops 1 residue before the CDR3 end, and the germline J gene provides the missing end. This chain joins TRBV16 and TRBJ2-5, with D possibly called TRBD1 or TRBD2 (7 bases each). The germline V and J ends were trimmed by 6 bases and 6 bases, with 13 bases remaining between them. In germline, CDR1 is SGHSA, CDR2 FRNQAP. CDR3 length: 13 amino acids. CDR3 bases read: TGTGCAAGCAGGGCTGGGGGACAGGACACCCAGTAC. This codes for CASRAGGQDTQY. The full CDR3 sequence reads CASRAGGQDTQYF.

As for this clone: Gene names and germline match the mouse. The read is 1 residue too short to cover the CDR3 end, so that end is filled in from the germline J gene. This chain uses TRBV31 with TRBJ2-5, with D maybe TRBD1 (5 bases). The CDR3 runs to 13 residues. The V gene's germline CDR1 is GKSSPN and CDR2 SITVG. V lost 0 bases and J 1 base, leaving 5 bases between the germline ends. The sequenced part of the CDR3 DNA is TGTGCCTGGAGTCTAGGGGACCAAGACACCCAGTAC. Its protein is CAWSLGDQDTQY. Given in full, the CDR3 is CAWSLGDQDTQYF.

This clone showed up just once. Genes and germline are mouse. The read stops 1 residue short of the end of the CDR3; the missing end is completed from the germline J gene. The rearrangement uses TRBV1 and TRBJ2-5; 7 nucleotides match TRBD1. Trimming cost V 4 bases and J 3 bases; bases outside gene matches: 4. The V gene's germline CDR1 is NSQYPW and CDR2 LRSPGD (reference sequence). This CDR3 is built from 14 residues. CDR3 sequence reads: CTCSVRDRQDTQYF. The sequenced part of the CDR3 DNA is TGCACCTGCAGTGTCCGGGACAGACAAGACACCCAGTAC.

By share, this clone counts as hyperexpanded. Gene names follow the mouse nomenclature. The read ends 1 residue before the CDR3 terminus; that terminus is restored from the germline J gene. This chain connects TRBV17 to TRBJ1-1, with unresolved D. The CDR3 is 14 amino acids. The V end lost 3 bases, the J end lost 0 bases, and 8 bases lay between the germline ends. Germline V lookup: CDR1 MNHDT, CDR2 YYDKIL. CDR3 bases read: TGTGCTAGCAGTAGTCGCCAGTCAAACACAGAAGTCTTC. Protein sequence: CASSSRQSNTEVF. The CDR3, in full, reads CASSSRQSNTEVFF.

Of note for this clone: Each gene name is a mouse one. The read halts 1 residue ahead of the CDR3 end, with the missing end drawn from the germline J gene. The gene calls are TRBV1 and TRBJ2-5; no firm D call. The CDR3 loop spans 14 amino acids. Germline V gene data show CDR1 as NSQYPW and CDR2 as LRSPGD (reference sequence). V was shortened by 2 bases and J by 0 bases, with 6 bases between the two germline ends. Incomplete CDR3 DNA: TGCACCTGCAGTGCAAGAATTAACCAAGACACCCAGTAC. Residues: CTCSARINQDTQY. The whole CDR3 protein is CTCSARINQDTQYF.

This clone was found a few times. Genes and germline are mouse. The sequenced fragment ends 1 residue before the CDR3 boundary, so the rest is inferred from the germline J gene. The V gene is TRBV3, the J gene TRBJ1-4, with TRBD1 matching 10 bases. The V segment lost 5 bases and the J segment 5 bases; nucleotides outside the gene matches: 2. There are 14 residues in the CDR3. Germline lookup yields CDR1 SNHLY and CDR2 FYNGKV (reference sequence). CDR3 residues: CASSRDRGNERLFF. The CDR3 bases that were read are TGTGCCAGCAGCCGGGACAGGGGTAACGAAAGATTATTT.

Concerning this clone: These gene names are mouse names. Sequencing ends 1 residue short of the CDR3 end; the germline J gene provides the rest. The rearrangement links TRBV13-1 to TRBJ1-1; 7 bases align to TRBD1. The CDR3 covers 13 residues. The V gene's germline CDR1 is NSHNY and CDR2 SYGAGN. Trimming at V came to 4 bases and at J to 1 base, leaving 1 base not matched to a gene. CDR3 residues: CASSSGGNTEVFF. CDR3 DNA, as far as it was read: TGTGCCAGCAGTTCAGGGGGAAACACAGAAGTCTTC.